This record concerns one T cell receptor beta chain sequence. The germline V gene has CDR1 SGHTA and CDR2 FQGNSA. V was cut by 1 base and J by 0 bases, with 9 bases left in between. The CDR3 extends over 15 amino acids. Here immunoSEQ multiplex PCR was the method, and the copy in TCRdb shows in-frame clones only, minus some. The sample carries about 40,000 clones, about 87% recorded once. The sample belongs to a study of PD-1 blockade in classical Hodgkin lymphoma. Each patient's relapse followed autologous stem cell transplantation, and brentuximab vedotin exposure varied. The sample was peripheral blood mononuclear cells (PBMCs), taken at baseline. This TCR derives from a human donor with classical Hodgkin lymphoma. The chain uses TRBV7-2 and TRBJ1-1; D might be TRBD1 (5 bases). The CDR3, as DNA: TGTGCCAGCAGCTTAGGCGGGGCCCTGAACACTGAAGCTTTCTTT. This translates into CASSLGGALNTEAFF.